One sample yielded the 20 T cell receptor beta chains listed below, sequenced in a study of blood T cell repertoires in COVID-19. Method: immunoSEQ multiplex PCR; TCRdb's copy keeps in-frame clones and lacks some. The table records 130,000 or so clones, roughly 72% of them present only once. Sequences were obtained from peripheral blood. The receptor source for this set is a human donor in a cohort sampled during active COVID-19.

The CDR3 sequence is CASSLGLGAAIYNEQFF. In DNA, the CDR3 is TGTGCCAGCAGCTTGGGGCTGGGAGCGGCGATATACAATGAGCAGTTCTTC. This chain joins TRBV5-6 and TRBJ2-1; possibly TRBD2 for D (5 bases). The germline V gene encodes CDR1 SGHDT and CDR2 YYEEEE. This CDR3 is 17 amino acids long. V dropped 0 bases and J dropped 4 bases, with 17 bases sitting between them.

V and J are TRBV7-9 and TRBJ1-1; unclear D gene. The CDR3 contains 14 residues. V was trimmed by 7 bases and J by 1 base, leaving 13 bases between them. Germline CDR1 and CDR2: SEHNR and FQNEAQ (reference sequence). Here the CDR3 reads CASNPDTRNTEAFF. The DNA of the CDR3 is TGTGCCAGCAACCCCGATACAAGGAACACTGAAGCTTTCTTT.

In this sample, this clone turned up once. The chain joins TRBV3-1 (or the pseudogene TRBV3-2) to TRBJ2-7; D is possibly TRBD1 (6 bases). The CDR3 is 14 residues long. V was pared by 2 bases and J by 1 base, with 9 bases between. Germline V gives CDR1 LGHDT, CDR2 YNNKEL (reference sequence). The CDR3 sequence: CASSQRGSSYEQYF. In DNA, the CDR3 is TGTGCCAGCAGCCAAAGGGGGTCGTCCTACGAGCAGTACTTC.

The genes are TRBV11-2 and TRBJ2-5; maybe TRBD2 (5 bases). Per the germline V gene, CDR1 is SGHAT and CDR2 is FQNNGV. This CDR3 has 15 amino acids. With 6 bases removed from V and 1 base from J, the gap between germline ends came to 15 bases. CDR3 amino acids: CASRPILGPQETQYF. The CDR3 region has the DNA TGTGCCAGCAGACCTATACTAGGCCCCCAAGAGACCCAGTACTTC.

The gene calls are TRBV6-1 and TRBJ1-6, with TRBD1 matching 7 bases. The length of the CDR3 is 15 residues. Per germline, CDR1 MNHNS and CDR2 SASEGT. With 2 bases clipped from V and 7 bases from J, the junction kept 5 bases outside the gene matches. CDR3: CASSEYTGENSPLHF. The CDR3 nucleotides read TGTGCCAGCAGTGAATATACAGGGGAAAATTCACCCCTCCACTTT.

This chain links TRBV14 with TRBJ2-3; a weak D match, TRBD1 (6 bases). The CDR3 covers 15 residues. Trimming removed 0 bases from V and 0 bases from J, with 7 bases in between. The V gene's germline CDR1 is SGHDN and CDR2 FVKESK. This chain's CDR3 is CASSQEGHSTDTQYF. CDR3 nucleotide sequence: TGTGCCAGCAGCCAAGAGGGACATAGCACAGATACGCAGTATTTT.

The chain is built from TRBV5-6 and TRBJ2-1; 10 bases are shared with TRBD2. Germline assignment: CDR1 SGHDT and CDR2 YYEEEE. The CDR3 consists of 17 residues. V dropped 0 bases and J dropped 2; count of bases not matched to a gene: 5. The CDR3 DNA reads as TGTGCCAGCAGCTTGGCCAGTACTAGCGGGGCCTACAATGAGCAGTTCTTC. Translation gives CASSLASTSGAYNEQFF.

The rearrangement links TRBV19 to TRBJ1-6; 7 positions agree with TRBD1. Germline assignment: CDR1 LNHDA and CDR2 SQIVND (reference sequence). The CDR3 contains 15 residues. The V and J ends lost 3 bases and 3 bases, in that order; junction bases with no gene match: 2. The CDR3 is CASSIGTDYNSPLHF. As DNA, the CDR3 is TGTGCCAGTAGTATCGGGACAGACTATAATTCACCCCTCCACTTT.

The rearrangement links TRBV3-1 (or the pseudogene TRBV3-2) to TRBJ1-6, with 9 bases that match TRBD1. Germline-derived CDR1 and CDR2 are LGHDT and YNNKEL (reference sequence). This CDR3 region has 15 residues. V trimming: 0 bases; J trimming: 9 bases; junction bases outside the gene matches: 3. As DNA, the CDR3 is TGTGCCAGCAGCCAAGAAGGGACAGGGCGTTCACCCCTCCACTTT. This translates into CASSQEGTGRSPLHF.

The V call is TRBV5-1, the J call TRBJ1-4; 8 nucleotides agree with TRBD1. Trimming at V came to 0 bases and at J to 2 bases, leaving 9 bases not matched to a gene. The germline gives CDR1 SGHRS, CDR2 YFSETQ. This CDR3 is 18 amino acids long. The CDR3 DNA sequence: TGCGCCAGCAGCTTGGCCGCAGGGGGCTATCGGACTAATGAAAAACTGTTTTTT. This encodes CASSLAAGGYRTNEKLFF.

This clone was seen a few times. The rearrangement uses TRBV7-6 and TRBJ1-3, with D possibly matching TRBD1 (5 bases). Per the germline V gene, CDR1 is SGHVS and CDR2 is FNYEAQ. Trimming took 5 bases from V and 0 from J, leaving 14 bases between them. The CDR3 runs to 16 residues. CDR3 DNA: TGTGCCAGCAGCCTCCGGACACTTAGCTCTGGAAACACCATATATTTT. Translating it yields CASSLRTLSSGNTIYF.

The chain couples TRBV6-6 to TRBJ2-7; maybe TRBD1 (6 bases). The CDR3 has 16 residues. Trimming took 5 bases from V and 0 from J, leaving 17 bases between them. Germline V CDR1 and CDR2: MNHNY, SVGAGI (reference sequence). The CDR3 nucleotides read TGTGCCAGCAGTGCCCAGACAGGACGATACTCCTACGAGCAGTACTTC. Translating it yields CASSAQTGRYSYEQYF.

The chain combines TRBV28 with TRBJ1-1; TRBD1 matches at 7 bases. The CDR3 consists of 16 residues. Germline trimming cut 4 bases from V and 5 bases from J; bases unmatched to any gene: 13. Per germline, CDR1 MDHEN and CDR2 SYDVKM. CDR3 DNA sequence: TGTGCCAGCAGTTCCGAGGGGGCGGGTTTTCGGACTGAAGCTTTCTTT. As protein: CASSSEGAGFRTEAFF.

The chain employs TRBV5-1 and TRBJ2-5, with 8 positions matching TRBD1. Germline V gene lookup returns CDR1 SGHRS and CDR2 YFSETQ. The CDR3 contains 13 residues. V lost 4 bases and J lost 5; bases outside the gene matches: 4. Here the CDR3 DNA reads TGCGCCAGCAGCGTGGACAGGGTGGAGACCCAGTACTTC. Its protein is CASSVDRVETQYF.

V gene TRBV4-1 combines with J gene TRBJ1-1, with a possible D match to TRBD1 (6 bases). The CDR3 loop spans 14 amino acids. V dropped 6 bases and J dropped 1 base, with 12 bases sitting between them. The germline CDR1 and CDR2 sequences are MGHRA and YSYEKL. CDR3 protein: CASRWTAGNTEAFF. The CDR3 DNA sequence: TGCGCCAGCAGATGGACAGCCGGGAACACTGAAGCTTTCTTT.

The chain uses TRBV5-1 and TRBJ1-1; no firm D call. This CDR3 has 15 residues. V was shortened by 0 bases and J by 5 bases, with 14 bases between the two germline ends. CDR1 is SGHRS and CDR2 is YFSETQ in the germline V gene. The CDR3 here is CASSLGWRGGTEAFF. The CDR3 DNA reads TGCGCCAGCAGCTTGGGTTGGCGAGGAGGGACTGAAGCTTTCTTT.

The genes are TRBV7-6 and TRBJ2-6; D is perhaps TRBD1 (5 bases). V dropped 1 base and J dropped 0 bases, with 13 bases sitting between them. This CDR3 contains 18 residues. Per germline, CDR1 SGHVS and CDR2 FNYEAQ. The DNA for the CDR3 is TGTGCCAGCAGCTTAGTCTACAGGAGTCCCTCTGGGGCCAACGTCCTGACTTTC. Protein: CASSLVYRSPSGANVLTF.

This clone was detected a few times. Other DNA variants within this sample encode the same CDR3. The chain links TRBV5-1 to TRBJ1-2; D gene uncertain. The V end lost 0 bases, the J end lost 2 bases, and 5 bases lay between the germline ends. Germline CDR1 reads SGHRS; CDR2 reads YFSETQ. The CDR3 extends over 13 amino acids. Here the CDR3 DNA reads TGCGCCAGCAGCTTGGACAGCAACTATGGCTACACCTTC. Translated, it gives CASSLDSNYGYTF.

The rearrangement uses TRBV5-1 and TRBJ2-1; 8 bases fit TRBD2. V trimming: 4 bases; J trimming: 6 bases; junction bases outside the gene matches: 6. Germline CDR1 and CDR2: SGHRS and YFSETQ. CDR3 size: 14 residues. CDR3 DNA: TGCGCCAGCAGCGACGGGGGGGCCTTCAATGAGCAGTTCTTC. Its protein is CASSDGGAFNEQFF.

The chain joins TRBV5-4 to TRBJ2-7, with D maybe TRBD1 (5 bases). The CDR3 length is 15 residues. Trimming removed 4 bases at V and 7 bases at J, with 21 bases between. The germline V gene encodes CDR1 SGHNT and CDR2 YYREEE (reference sequence). This chain's CDR3 is CASSPAVVNQGEQYF. The CDR3 DNA reads TGTGCCAGCAGCCCGGCGGTCGTTAACCAGGGTGAGCAGTACTTC.